This TCR beta chain was recovered during a study of cytomegalovirus exposure and HLA in healthy donors. General study findings and limits: The study flagged around 160 TCR beta chains as cytomegalovirus-associated. Most TCRs appeared rarely, but some public TCRs recurred in many donors.

Germline values: CDR1 MNHNS, CDR2 SASEGT. With 6 bases removed from V and 5 bases from J, the gap between germline ends came to 16 bases. There are 14 residues in the CDR3. As regards this clone: Its target is not known.

Clones were read by immunoSEQ multiplex PCR, and TCRdb kept only the in-frame ones, dropping some. The sample lists under 200,000 clones, 70% to 90% occurring once. Material for sequencing was PBMCs. This clonotype was sampled from a woman aged 30 to 39 in good health and CMV-seronegative. V usage is TRBV6-1 and J usage is TRBJ2-5; D may correspond to TRBD1 or TRBD2 (7 bases each). CDR3 residues: CASRLTGRVETQYF. CDR3 nucleotide sequence: TGTGCCAGCAGGTTGACAGGGAGGGTGGAGACCCAGTACTTC.